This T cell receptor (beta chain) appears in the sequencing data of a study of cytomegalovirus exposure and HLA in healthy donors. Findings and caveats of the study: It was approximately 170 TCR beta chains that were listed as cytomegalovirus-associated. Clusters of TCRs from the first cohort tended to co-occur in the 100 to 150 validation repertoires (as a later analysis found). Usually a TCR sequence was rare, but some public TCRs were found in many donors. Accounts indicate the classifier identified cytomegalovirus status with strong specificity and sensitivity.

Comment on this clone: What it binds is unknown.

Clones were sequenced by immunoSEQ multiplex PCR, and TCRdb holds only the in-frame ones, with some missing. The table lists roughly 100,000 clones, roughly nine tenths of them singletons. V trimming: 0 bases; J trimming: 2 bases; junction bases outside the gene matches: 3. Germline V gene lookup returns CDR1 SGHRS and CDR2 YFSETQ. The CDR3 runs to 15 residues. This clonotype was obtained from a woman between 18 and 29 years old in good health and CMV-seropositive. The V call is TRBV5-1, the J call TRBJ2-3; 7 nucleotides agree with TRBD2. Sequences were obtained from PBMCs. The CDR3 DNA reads TGCGCCAGCAGCTTGGAGAGCGGGATCACAGATACGCAGTATTTT. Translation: CASSLESGITDTQYF.